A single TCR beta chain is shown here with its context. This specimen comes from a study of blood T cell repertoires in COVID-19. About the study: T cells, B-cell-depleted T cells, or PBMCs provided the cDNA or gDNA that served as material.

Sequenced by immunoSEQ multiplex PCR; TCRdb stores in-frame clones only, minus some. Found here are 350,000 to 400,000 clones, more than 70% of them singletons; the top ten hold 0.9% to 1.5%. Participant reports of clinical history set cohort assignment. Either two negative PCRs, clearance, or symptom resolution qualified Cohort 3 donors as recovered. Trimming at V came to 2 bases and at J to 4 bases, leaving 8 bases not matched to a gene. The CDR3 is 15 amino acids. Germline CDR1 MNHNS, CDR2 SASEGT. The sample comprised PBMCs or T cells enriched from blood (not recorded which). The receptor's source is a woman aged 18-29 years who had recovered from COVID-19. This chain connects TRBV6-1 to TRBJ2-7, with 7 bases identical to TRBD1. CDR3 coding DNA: TGTGCCAGCAGTGAACACAGGGGCCGAAAATACGAGCAGTACTTC. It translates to CASSEHRGRKYEQYF.